Below, 32 T cell receptor beta chains from the same sample are listed, as sequenced in a study of blood T cell repertoires in COVID-19. Assay used: immunoSEQ multiplex PCR; TCRdb lists only in-frame clones, some missing. The sample includes roughly 32,000 clones, 75% to 90% seen only once; the top ten take 35% to 55%. Sample: peripheral blood. The receptors were sampled from a man between 60 and 75 years old with active or convalescent COVID-19.

The chain employs TRBV4-1 and TRBJ1-4, with TRBD1 identical over 9 bases. V lost 4 bases, J lost 5 bases, and 5 bases stayed unmatched. The CDR3 extends over 15 amino acids. The germline V gene encodes CDR1 MGHRA and CDR2 YSYEKL. CDR3 residues: CASSRSGTGNEKLFF. In DNA, the CDR3 is TGCGCCAGCAGCCGCTCCGGGACAGGGAATGAAAAACTGTTTTTT.

V gene TRBV3-1 (or the pseudogene TRBV3-2) combines with J gene TRBJ1-1; TRBD1 agrees at 9 bases. CDR1 and CDR2 from the germline V gene are LGHDT and YNNKEL (reference sequence). The CDR3 consists of 14 residues. V dropped 5 bases and J dropped 4; count of bases not matched to a gene: 5. The CDR3 here is CASSLQGAVTEAFF. Written as DNA, the CDR3 is TGTGCCAGCAGCTTACAGGGGGCGGTCACTGAAGCTTTCTTT.

This chain joins TRBV25-1 and TRBJ2-2; 7 bases align to TRBD1. Trimming took 5 bases from V and 2 from J; bases not matched to a gene: 5. This CDR3 has 15 amino acids. CDR1 and CDR2 (germline): MGHDK, SYGVNS. CDR3: CASSPRQGNTGELFF. The CDR3 region has the DNA TGTGCCAGCAGTCCACGACAGGGAAACACCGGGGAGCTGTTTTTT.

The chain carries TRBV12-5 and TRBJ2-1; 12 bases match TRBD2. Germline V gives CDR1 LGHNT, CDR2 FRNRAP. V shed 6 bases and J 7 bases; nucleotides not matched to a gene: 4. The CDR3 sequence is 14 residues long. The CDR3 region has the DNA TGTGCTAGTGGCCCTGGACTAGCGGGGAATGAGCAGTTCTTC. The encoded protein is CASGPGLAGNEQFF.

The rearrangement links TRBV7-2 to TRBJ2-5, with 9 positions matching TRBD2. CDR1 and CDR2 from the germline V gene are SGHTA and FQGNSA. With V trimmed by 3 bases and J by 5 bases, 1 base remained unmatched. The CDR3 loop spans 13 amino acids. Here the CDR3 reads CASSFGTSETQYF. CDR3 bases: TGTGCCAGCAGCTTTGGGACTAGCGAGACCCAGTACTTC.

The rearrangement links TRBV6-6 to TRBJ2-1, with 7 bases lining up with TRBD1. The trim removed 0 bases at V and 5 bases at J, leaving 7 bases unmatched. This CDR3 is built from 16 residues. Germline V lookup: CDR1 MNHNY, CDR2 SVGAGI (reference sequence). CDR3 loop: CASSYSLRTGDNEQFF. The DNA of the CDR3 is TGTGCCAGCAGTTACTCGCTTCGGACAGGAGACAATGAGCAGTTCTTC.

The V call is TRBV28, the J call TRBJ1-2; maybe TRBD1 (6 bases). Germline lookup yields CDR1 MDHEN and CDR2 SYDVKM. The V and J ends lost 3 bases and 3 bases respectively, with 8 bases between them. This CDR3 spans 13 amino acids. CDR3 loop: CASSFPGDYGYTF. CDR3 coding DNA: TGTGCCAGCAGTTTCCCAGGGGACTATGGCTACACCTTC.

The rearrangement uses TRBV28 and TRBJ1-1, with TRBD1 matching 11 bases. Trimming cost V 10 bases and J 0 bases; bases outside gene matches: 1. This CDR3 comprises 13 residues. In germline, CDR1 is MDHEN, CDR2 SYDVKM. CDR3 sequence (DNA): TGTGCCACGGACAGGGGGCTGAACACTGAAGCTTTCTTT. It codes for CATDRGLNTEAFF.

J is TRBJ2-2 and V is TRBV19, with a tentative D call TRBD1 (6 bases). The V gene lost 2 bases and the J gene lost 1 base, with 11 bases spanning the gap. The germline V gene encodes CDR1 LNHDA and CDR2 SQIVND (reference sequence). There are 16 residues in the CDR3. CDR3 region: CASSIKGVLNTGELFF. For the CDR3, the DNA is TGTGCCAGTAGTATAAAGGGGGTTTTGAACACCGGGGAGCTGTTTTTT.

The chain uses TRBV30 and TRBJ1-5; D is ambiguous. In germline, CDR1 is GTSNPN, CDR2 SVGIG (reference sequence). CDR3 length equals 13 residues. V dropped 2 bases and J dropped 9 bases, with 14 bases sitting between them. CDR3 sequence (DNA): TGTGCCTGGAGTCCCCTCCGCGGTTGGCCCCAGCATTTT. Residues: CAWSPLRGWPQHF. Supplemented by reference TRBV30 and TRBJ1-5, the full variable domain reads SQTIHQWPATLVQPVGSPLSLECTVEGTSNPNLYWYRQAAGRGLQLLFYSVGIGQISSEVPQNLSASRPQDRQFILSSKKLLLSDSGFYLCAWSPLRGWPQHFGDGTRLSIL.

The V and J genes are TRBV28 and TRBJ1-4; 7 positions match TRBD1. The CDR3 covers 14 residues. CDR1 and CDR2 from the germline V gene are MDHEN and SYDVKM. J gave up 8 bases and V 7 bases, and 10 bases lay outside the gene matches. The CDR3 is CASTLQGKGEKLFF. The CDR3 coding sequence is TGTGCCAGCACCTTACAGGGGAAAGGCGAAAAACTGTTTTTT.

This sequence joins TRBV5-6 and TRBJ2-3, with 14 nucleotides matching TRBD2. The J segment lost 9 bases and the V segment lost 4 bases, leaving 7 bases of the junction unmatched. CDR1 and CDR2 (germline): SGHDT, YYEEEE. The CDR3 has 15 amino acids. The CDR3 loop reads CASSQGLAGAYTQYF. The CDR3 region has the DNA TGTGCCAGCAGCCAGGGACTAGCGGGGGCATACACGCAGTATTTT.

This sequence joins TRBV10-3 and TRBJ2-2; tentatively, D is TRBD2 (7 bases). CDR1 and CDR2 (germline): ENHRY, SYGVKD. The CDR3 loop spans 16 amino acids. V was shortened by 0 bases and J by 14 bases, with 22 bases between the two germline ends. The DNA of the CDR3 is TGTGCCATCAGTGAGTCGAGGGGGGGGAGAGACGGGCGACTGTTTTTT. It translates to CAISESRGGRDGRLFF.

This clone showed up just a few times. The chain is built from TRBV14 and TRBJ1-1; TRBD1 might be the D (5 bases). Germline CDR1 and CDR2: SGHDN and FVKESK. V lost 6 bases and J lost 8, with 13 bases in between. The CDR3 spans 12 residues. The CDR3 protein is CASRTRVSEAFF. The CDR3 nucleotides are TGTGCCAGCAGAACCAGGGTATCAGAAGCTTTCTTT.

V usage is TRBV7-2 and J usage is TRBJ2-5; D might be TRBD2 (5 bases). The CDR3 extends over 14 amino acids. V was pared by 7 bases and J by 5 bases, with 17 bases between. Per the germline V gene, CDR1 is SGHTA and CDR2 is FQGNSA. DNA of the CDR3: TGTGCCAGCACTGTTAGCGTTTTAGGGGAGACCCAGTACTTC. Translation: CASTVSVLGETQYF.

V is TRBV10-1 and J is TRBJ2-2; TRBD2 agrees at 14 bases. The CDR3 length is 22 residues. Germline trimming cut 5 bases from V and 3 bases from J; bases unmatched to any gene: 20. Germline lookup yields CDR1 WNHNN and CDR2 SYGVQD (reference sequence). The CDR3 is CASSPDSVGLAGVLSDTGELFF. The CDR3 region has the DNA TGCGCCAGCAGTCCCGACAGCGTGGGACTAGCGGGAGTCCTGAGCGACACCGGGGAGCTGTTTTTT.

The V call is TRBV27, the J call TRBJ2-1; 12 bases line up with TRBD2. V lost 6 bases, J lost 4 bases, and 7 bases stayed unmatched. The CDR3 contains 16 residues. CDR1 is MNHEY and CDR2 is SMNVEV in the germline V gene (reference sequence). The CDR3 DNA reads as TGTGCCAGCAGGGTCCTAGCGGGAGGGGTTTACAATGAGCAGTTCTTC. Protein: CASRVLAGGVYNEQFF.

The rearrangement joins TRBV6-2 or TRBV6-3 to TRBJ2-3, with 16 positions matching TRBD2. The CDR3 loop spans 19 amino acids. CDR1 MNHEY and CDR2 SVGEGT come from the germline V gene. Trimming cost V 2 bases and J 6 bases; bases outside gene matches: 11. CDR3 coding DNA: TGTGCCAGCAGTTACACCCCTTTAACGGGACTAGCGGGGGGGGATACGCAGTATTTT. Residues: CASSYTPLTGLAGGDTQYF.

This clone came up once. V and J are TRBV19 and TRBJ2-4, with 9 bases aligning to TRBD1. Germline V CDR1 and CDR2: LNHDA, SQIVND (reference sequence). The V segment lost 8 bases and the J segment 10 bases; nucleotides outside the gene matches: 9. The CDR3 runs to 13 residues. CDR3 coding DNA: TGTGCCAGTGGGAGGGACAGGGTAGATATTCAGTACTTC. This codes for CASGRDRVDIQYF.

The chain has TRBV5-1 and TRBJ1-2; TRBD1 aligns across 7 bases. V lost 4 bases, J lost 5 bases, and 5 bases stayed unmatched. The CDR3 is 13 residues long. Germline V gene sequence: CDR1 SGHRS, CDR2 YFSETQ. The CDR3 nucleotides are TGCGCCAGCAGCCCGGGGACAGAGTATGGCTACACCTTC. Translated, it gives CASSPGTEYGYTF.

V and J are TRBV28 and TRBJ2-7, with D possibly matching TRBD1 (6 bases). The CDR3 consists of 15 residues. Looked up from germline, CDR1 is MDHEN and CDR2 is SYDVKM. With 5 bases removed from V and 0 bases from J, the gap between germline ends came to 14 bases. CDR3 in amino acids: CASSPTGLSSYEQYV. CDR3 DNA: TGTGCCAGCAGTCCTACAGGGTTAAGCTCCTACGAGCAGTACGTC.

The chain recombines TRBV11-2 with TRBJ1-3, with 12 bases matching TRBD1. Germline-derived CDR1 and CDR2 are SGHAT and FQNNGV. J gave up 0 bases and V 3 bases, and 3 bases lay outside the gene matches. The CDR3 extends over 17 amino acids. This CDR3 is CASSFRDRGLSGNTIYF. The DNA of the CDR3 is TGTGCCAGCAGCTTCCGGGACAGGGGGCTCTCTGGAAACACCATATATTTT.

This clone was observed many times. The chain links TRBV9 to TRBJ2-6; 7 nucleotides line up with TRBD2. Trimming took 3 bases from V and 1 from J; bases not matched to a gene: 13. The CDR3 totals 19 residues. Germline V gene sequence: CDR1 SGDLS, CDR2 YYNGEE. CDR3 sequence (DNA): TGTGCCAGCAGCGCAGAACCGGGGAGGGTAGGTTCTGGGGCCAACGTCCTGACTTTC. Translation: CASSAEPGRVGSGANVLTF.

CDR3 sequence: CAWARVYEKLFF. CDR3 nucleotide sequence: TGTGCCTGGGCCAGGGTCTATGAAAAACTGTTTTTT. This sequence joins TRBV30 and TRBJ1-4; a possible D gene is TRBD1 (5 bases). V was pared by 5 bases and J by 6 bases, with 10 bases between. CDR1 and CDR2 from the germline V gene are GTSNPN and SVGIG (reference sequence). This CDR3 is 12 amino acids long.

The V and J genes are TRBV5-1 and TRBJ1-1; TRBD1 matches 7 bases. The V and J ends lost 0 bases and 5 bases, in that order; junction bases with no gene match: 7. Germline assignment: CDR1 SGHRS and CDR2 YFSETQ. The CDR3 runs 15 residues. This chain's CDR3 is CASSLGPGGETEAFF. The CDR3 coding sequence is TGCGCCAGCAGCTTGGGCCCAGGGGGAGAGACTGAAGCTTTCTTT.

This chain joins TRBV2 and TRBJ1-2, with D perhaps matching TRBD1 (6 bases). The CDR3 is made up of 16 amino acids. CDR1 and CDR2 from the germline V gene are SNHLY and FYNNEI. The V end was cut by 10 bases, the J end by 4 bases, with 25 bases between. CDR3 coding DNA: TGTGCCACCCTCGAGGGGGTAGGCCTCGCCTTCTATGGCTACACCTTC. Protein sequence: CATLEGVGLAFYGYTF.

V and J are TRBV24-1 and TRBJ2-3; D might be TRBD1 (5 bases). The germline gives CDR1 KGHDR, CDR2 SFDVKD. V was clipped by 1 base and J by 0 bases, with 10 bases between them. This CDR3 has 16 amino acids. This CDR3 is CATSDFSAGSTDTQYF. The DNA for the CDR3 is TGTGCCACCAGTGATTTTTCGGCAGGGAGCACAGATACGCAGTATTTT.

The chain recombines TRBV9 with TRBJ1-1; TRBD1 is a possible D gene (6 bases). V was trimmed by 1 base and J by 0 bases, leaving 10 bases between them. CDR1 is SGDLS and CDR2 is YYNGEE in the germline V gene. The CDR3 runs to 15 residues. The CDR3 here is CASSVFDRMNTEAFF. DNA of the CDR3: TGTGCCAGCAGCGTATTCGACAGGATGAACACTGAAGCTTTCTTT.

The gene calls are TRBV4-2 and TRBJ2-3, with D uncertain. The V gene's germline CDR1 is LGHNA and CDR2 YNFKEQ. V was shortened by 4 bases and J by 1 base, with 12 bases between the two germline ends. The CDR3 is 15 amino acids. CDR3 nucleotides: TGTGCCAGCAGCCCGAGCGTTCCGGGCACAGATACGCAGTATTTT. Its translation is CASSPSVPGTDTQYF.

The chain joins TRBV19 to TRBJ1-5; perhaps TRBD1 as D (5 bases). The length of the CDR3 is 15 residues. Germline-derived CDR1 and CDR2 are LNHDA and SQIVND (reference sequence). Trimming stripped 2 bases from V and 2 bases from J, with 10 bases between. CDR3 sequence reads: CASSIWGGGNQPQHF. Here the CDR3 DNA reads TGTGCCAGTAGTATATGGGGAGGGGGCAATCAGCCCCAGCATTTT.

This clone is a singleton in its sample. J is TRBJ2-5 and V is TRBV11-2; the match to TRBD1 covers 7 bases. Germline V gene data show CDR1 as SGHAT and CDR2 as FQNNGV. The CDR3 has 16 amino acids. The V segment lost 1 base and the J segment 1 base; nucleotides outside the gene matches: 6. CDR3 protein: CASSLANRGRQETQYF. The DNA of the CDR3 is TGTGCCAGCAGCTTAGCCAACAGGGGACGCCAAGAGACCCAGTACTTC.

V and J are TRBV7-9 and TRBJ1-2; 8 bases align to TRBD1. The CDR3 runs 14 residues. In germline, CDR1 is SEHNR, CDR2 FQNEAQ (reference sequence). V lost 5 bases, J lost 1 base, and 3 bases stayed unmatched. The CDR3 nucleotides are TGTGCCAGCAGCCCCGGACAGGGTAACTATGGCTACACCTTC. It encodes CASSPGQGNYGYTF.